Shown below are 27 T cell receptor beta chains from a single sample sequenced in a study of blood T cell repertoires in COVID-19 (TCRdb year 2020). The library was built by means of the immunoSEQ multiplex PCR assay. TCRdb holds this immuneACCESS table with in-frame rearrangements only. Some clones are missing; in checked studies, unresolved V genes explain under half, and the rest has no known cause. This sample has under 150,000 clones in its table, and approximately 82% of those were observed once. Clones ranked in the top ten supply about 8% of the sample. Sequenced input: peripheral blood. Receptors were obtained from a man aged 65 to 79 with active or convalescent COVID-19.

The V gene is TRBV11-3, the J gene TRBJ2-7, with D maybe TRBD2 (6 bases). The CDR3 covers 13 residues. The V gene's germline CDR1 is SGHNT and CDR2 YENEEA. Trimming stripped 3 bases from V and 0 bases from J, with 6 bases between. The CDR3 nucleotides are TGTGCCAGCAGCTTCGGGAGCTCCTACGAGCAGTACTTC. It encodes CASSFGSSYEQYF.

The chain combines TRBV3-1 (or the pseudogene TRBV3-2) with TRBJ2-1, with TRBD1 matching 11 bases. The CDR3 covers 14 residues. Germline CDR1 is LGHDT and CDR2 is YNNKEL (reference sequence). V gave up 1 base and J gave up 9 bases; unmatched junction bases: 2. The CDR3 coding sequence is TGTGCCAGCAGCCAAGGGACAGGGGGCGGTGAGCAGTTCTTC. Its translation is CASSQGTGGGEQFF.

This chain joins TRBV9 and TRBJ2-3; D may be TRBD1 (6 bases). Germline-derived CDR1 and CDR2 are SGDLS and YYNGEE. The CDR3 runs to 17 residues. V was trimmed by 4 bases and J by 0 bases, leaving 18 bases between them. CDR3 nucleotides: TGTGCCAGCAGCTCTCGTGTGGGGGCCTCTAGCACAGATACGCAGTATTTT. It is translated as CASSSRVGASSTDTQYF. Full variable domain (rest looked up from reference TRBV9 and TRBJ2-3): DSGVTQTPKHLITATGQRVTLRCSPRSGDLSVYWYQQSLDQGLQFLIQYYNGEERAKGNILERFSAQQFPDLHSELNLSSLELGDSALYFCASSSRVGASSTDTQYFGPGTRLTVL.

The chain joins TRBV5-1 to TRBJ2-6, with 9 bases matching TRBD1. CDR3 length: 16 amino acids. V was pared by 7 bases and J by 1 base, with 6 bases of the junction left unmatched. Germline CDR1 and CDR2: SGHRS and YFSETQ. The CDR3 coding sequence is TGCGCCAGCGTCCCGGGACAGGGTTCTGGGGCCAACGTCCTGACTTTC. It encodes CASVPGQGSGANVLTF.

The chain joins TRBV5-1 to TRBJ1-1; no clear D. The CDR3 sequence is 15 residues long. Germline CDR1 SGHRS, CDR2 YFSETQ. V lost 1 base and J 2 bases, leaving 12 bases between the germline ends. The CDR3 is CASSLLARSNTEAFF. For the CDR3, the DNA is TGCGCCAGCAGCTTGCTCGCCAGGTCCAACACTGAAGCTTTCTTT.

V gene TRBV19 combines with J gene TRBJ1-5, with 8 bases matching TRBD1. CDR1 is LNHDA and CDR2 is SQIVND in the germline V gene (reference sequence). V gave up 6 bases and J gave up 0 bases; unmatched junction bases: 7. This CDR3 comprises 16 residues. CDR3 sequence (DNA): TGTGCCAGTAGGACCGGGACAGGACTTAGCAATCAGCCCCAGCATTTT. It is translated as CASRTGTGLSNQPQHF.

The J gene is TRBJ2-3, the V gene TRBV7-3; possible D gene TRBD2, 5 bases. The germline V and J ends were trimmed by 2 bases and 0 bases, with 12 bases remaining between them. The CDR3 extends over 16 amino acids. Germline CDR1 SGHTA, CDR2 FQGTGA. The CDR3 DNA follows: TGTGCCAGCAGCTTACAAGCTCTAGCAAGCACAGATACGCAGTATTTT. It encodes CASSLQALASTDTQYF.

The rearrangement links TRBV6-2 or TRBV6-3 to TRBJ2-1, with D unclear. Trimming shortened V by 2 bases and J by 8 bases, and 13 bases separated the two germline ends. The length of the CDR3 is 14 residues. The germline V gene encodes CDR1 MNHEY and CDR2 SVGEGT. The CDR3 here is CASSYEPPVDEQFF. CDR3 nucleotide sequence: TGTGCCAGCAGTTACGAACCTCCGGTCGATGAGCAGTTCTTC.

The rearrangement links TRBV29-1 to TRBJ1-6; 7 positions agree with TRBD1. Germline loops: CDR1 SQVTM, CDR2 ANQGSEA. After removal of 5 bases from V and 7 bases from J, the junction contained 5 bases not matched to a gene. The CDR3 is 13 amino acids. The CDR3 is CSVLTGLNSPLHF. CDR3 nucleotides: TGCAGCGTTCTGACAGGGTTGAATTCACCCCTCCACTTT.

The genes are TRBV12-3 or TRBV12-4 and TRBJ2-2, with 7 nucleotides matching TRBD2. J gave up 10 bases and V 4 bases, and 6 bases lay outside the gene matches. CDR3 length equals 13 residues. The CDR3 loop reads CASSSGGSEELFF. The CDR3 DNA sequence: TGTGCCAGCAGTTCAGGCGGGAGCGAGGAGCTGTTTTTT.

The chain recombines TRBV29-1 with TRBJ2-1; 11 bases agree with TRBD2. The CDR3 contains 16 residues. Germline V lookup: CDR1 SQVTM, CDR2 ANQGSEA. V dropped 4 bases and J dropped 10; count of bases not matched to a gene: 15. Written as DNA, the CDR3 is TGCAGCGTTGTCCGTTCGAGAACTAGCGGGAGTTGGGAGCAGTTCTTC. This sequence encodes CSVVRSRTSGSWEQFF.

This clone has more than one count but fewer than ten. The CDR3 reads CASSLETGRSQAFF. CDR3 coding DNA: TGTGCCAGCAGCTTAGAAACAGGGCGGTCGCAAGCTTTCTTT. The chain links TRBV7-8 to TRBJ1-1; weak D call: TRBD1 (6 bases). The CDR3 has 14 amino acids. Trimming pared 1 base from V and 9 bases from J, leaving 15 bases between. Germline CDR1 reads SGHVS; CDR2 reads FQNEAQ.

This clone was counted a single time. The CDR3 DNA sequence: TGTGCCAGCAGTTACTCGATGGCAGGCCAGGGAGGCTACACCTTC. The encoded protein is CASSYSMAGQGGYTF. The chain recombines TRBV6-6 with TRBJ1-2; possibly TRBD1 for D (5 bases). The length of the CDR3 is 15 residues. V lost 0 bases and J 8 bases, leaving 16 bases between the germline ends. From germline, CDR1 is MNHNY and CDR2 SVGAGI (reference sequence).

This clone turned up a few times. The genes are TRBV20-1 and TRBJ2-3; unclear D gene. Trimming stripped 3 bases from V and 0 bases from J, with 10 bases between. The CDR3 has 14 amino acids. The germline gives CDR1 DFQATT, CDR2 SNEGSKA (reference sequence). DNA of the CDR3: TGCAGTGCTAGTTTGCGAACTAGCACAGATACGCAGTATTTT. This encodes CSASLRTSTDTQYF.

The chain uses TRBV7-3 and TRBJ1-1; D is ambiguous. Trimming removed 1 base from V and 1 base from J, with 7 bases in between. This CDR3 has 14 amino acids. Germline V gene sequence: CDR1 SGHTA, CDR2 FQGTGA. The CDR3 bases are TGTGCCAGCAGCTTAATGGGCACGAACACTGAAGCTTTCTTT. Translation gives CASSLMGTNTEAFF.

V usage is TRBV5-4 and J usage is TRBJ2-5, with 12 bases fitting TRBD1. The CDR3 length is 15 residues. Per germline, CDR1 SGHNT and CDR2 YYREEE (reference sequence). J was trimmed by 5 bases and V by 7 bases; bases with no gene match: 9. In DNA form, the CDR3 reads TGTGCCAGCTCGGGGACAGGGGGCGCCGGGGAGACCCAGTACTTC. It translates to CASSGTGGAGETQYF.

The rearrangement links TRBV7-8 to TRBJ1-5; D may be TRBD1 (6 bases). The CDR3 totals 15 residues. V lost 5 bases and J 0 bases, leaving 11 bases between the germline ends. In germline, CDR1 is SGHVS, CDR2 FQNEAQ. The CDR3, as DNA: TGTGCCAGCAGCCCGCAGGGGCTTAGCAATCAGCCCCAGCATTTT. The encoded protein is CASSPQGLSNQPQHF.

This chain joins TRBV21-1 and TRBJ2-2; the table's D call of TRBD1 was not tested on the DNA. TRBV21-1 is labeled a pseudogene. The CDR3 spans 15 residues. The CDR3, as DNA: TGTGCCAGCAGCAAAGGGGACACACTCACCGGGGAGCTGTTTTTT. Translated, it gives CASSKGDTLTGELFF.

This chain uses TRBV19 with TRBJ2-5; D is possibly TRBD2 (6 bases). Trimming took 5 bases from V and 5 from J, leaving 15 bases between them. Looked up from germline, CDR1 is LNHDA and CDR2 is SQIVND (reference sequence). There are 14 residues in the CDR3. In DNA form, the CDR3 reads TGTGCCAGTAGTGCCGGGGCGGGGAGCGAGACCCAGTACTTC. Translating it yields CASSAGAGSETQYF. The full variable domain, in which reference TRBV19 and TRBJ2-5 provide the parts outside the CDR3, is DGGITQSPKYLFRKEGQNVTLSCEQNLNHDAMYWYRQDPGQGLRLIYYSQIVNDFQKGDIAEGYSVSREKKESFPLTVTSAQKNPTAFYLCASSAGAGSETQYFGPGTRLLVL.

This clone was observed once. The V call is TRBV6-5, the J call TRBJ2-1; possible D gene TRBD2, 7 bases. The V gene's germline CDR1 is MNHEY and CDR2 SVGAGI. The V and J ends lost 5 bases and 9 bases respectively, with 14 bases between them. The CDR3 consists of 13 residues. The CDR3 sequence: CASSRGGYGEQFF. Written as DNA, the CDR3 is TGTGCCAGCAGTCGCGGGGGCTATGGTGAGCAGTTCTTC.

The chain carries TRBV9 and TRBJ2-7; TRBD2 aligns across 11 bases. Germline V gene sequence: CDR1 SGDLS, CDR2 YYNGEE. With 7 bases clipped from V and 6 bases from J, the junction kept 21 bases outside the gene matches. The CDR3 sequence is 18 residues long. CDR3 coding DNA: TGTGCCAGCTATCACCGCCCGACTAGCGGGGTCTCCTGGAGCGAGCAGTACTTC. Its protein product is CASYHRPTSGVSWSEQYF.

This chain connects TRBV12-3 or TRBV12-4 to TRBJ2-7; D not certain. The CDR3 totals 13 residues. With 1 base removed from V and 4 bases from J, the gap between germline ends came to 8 bases. CDR3 sequence (DNA): TGTGCCAGCAGTTTAGACCCGAGTTACGAGCAGTACTTC. Protein: CASSLDPSYEQYF.

The J gene is TRBJ2-1, the V gene TRBV24-1; D is unresolved. The CDR3 covers 13 residues. CDR1 KGHDR and CDR2 SFDVKD come from the germline V gene. V was pared by 3 bases and J by 8 bases, with 10 bases between. CDR3 region: CATSDPSRDEQFF. CDR3 coding DNA: TGTGCCACCAGTGATCCGAGTCGTGATGAGCAGTTCTTC.

The chain carries TRBV4-3 and TRBJ2-1; D not resolved. This CDR3 comprises 15 residues. Trimming pared 2 bases from V and 7 bases from J, leaving 15 bases between. Per germline, CDR1 LGHNA and CDR2 YSLEER. CDR3 in amino acids: CASSQSLPSDNEQFF. In DNA, the CDR3 is TGCGCCAGCAGCCAATCTTTGCCTAGTGATAATGAGCAGTTCTTC.

This sequence joins TRBV6-1 and TRBJ2-6; a possible D gene is TRBD1 (7 bases). The CDR3 sequence is 17 residues long. Per the germline V gene, CDR1 is MNHNS and CDR2 is SASEGT. V lost 0 bases to trimming and J lost 3 bases, with 12 bases between them. The CDR3 nucleotides read TGTGCCAGCAGTGAAGCGCGGGACAGTTATGGGGCCAACGTCCTGACTTTC. It translates to CASSEARDSYGANVLTF.

This clone occurred once. The chain couples TRBV12-5 to TRBJ2-3; 13 bases agree with TRBD2. Unmatched junction bases numbered 3, after V lost 5 bases and J lost 4 bases. Germline-derived CDR1 and CDR2 are LGHNT and FRNRAP. There are 15 residues in the CDR3. The CDR3 reads CASGPGLAGADTQYF. DNA for the CDR3: TGTGCTAGTGGTCCCGGACTAGCGGGAGCAGATACGCAGTATTTT.

The CDR3 region is CASSRNRGAGLDTEAFF. CDR3 bases: TGTGCCAGCAGCCGGAACCGGGGGGCCGGGTTGGACACTGAAGCTTTCTTT. This rearrangement joins TRBV5-4 to TRBJ1-1; tentatively, D is TRBD1 (6 bases). The CDR3 runs 17 residues. V was cut by 4 bases and J by 3 bases, with 22 bases left in between. In germline, CDR1 is SGHNT, CDR2 YYREEE (reference sequence).